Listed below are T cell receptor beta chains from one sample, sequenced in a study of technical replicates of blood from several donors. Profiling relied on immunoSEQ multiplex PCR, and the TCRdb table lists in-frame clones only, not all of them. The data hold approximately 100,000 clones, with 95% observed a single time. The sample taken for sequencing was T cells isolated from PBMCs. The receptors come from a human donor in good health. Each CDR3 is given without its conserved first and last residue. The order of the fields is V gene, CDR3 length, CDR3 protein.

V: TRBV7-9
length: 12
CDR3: ASSFGTGSYEQY

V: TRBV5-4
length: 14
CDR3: ASSPFQGGAADTQY

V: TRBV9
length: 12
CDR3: ASSVGQANQPQH

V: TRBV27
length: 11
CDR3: ASRDRAFGELF

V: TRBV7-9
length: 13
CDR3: ASSSQGPRDTEAF

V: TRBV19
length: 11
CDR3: ASSGTASYEQY

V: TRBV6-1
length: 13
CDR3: ASSGSTTPYYGYT

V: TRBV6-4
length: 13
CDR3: ASSAGDLLDSPLH

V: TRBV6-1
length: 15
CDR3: ASSESKWGGAWTEAF

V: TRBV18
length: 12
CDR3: ASSRGQGNSPLH

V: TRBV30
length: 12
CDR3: AWSARVFNEKLF

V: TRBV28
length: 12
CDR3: ASSLTGTGYGYT

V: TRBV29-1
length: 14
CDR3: SQQGLAGGPANEQF

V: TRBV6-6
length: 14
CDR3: ASSSPWRKSNYGYT

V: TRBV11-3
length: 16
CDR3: ASSLEWGSTSGSGEQF

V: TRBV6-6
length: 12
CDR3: ASSPPGQGYGYT

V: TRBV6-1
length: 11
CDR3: ASSAAGAETQY

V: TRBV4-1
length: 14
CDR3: ASRGVGLARWGEQF

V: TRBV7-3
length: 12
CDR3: ASSSGLSTDTQY

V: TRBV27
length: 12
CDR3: ASSTHDRVEGYT

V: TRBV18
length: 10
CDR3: ASSPGGDEQY

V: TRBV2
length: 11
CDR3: ASSYSYTDTQY

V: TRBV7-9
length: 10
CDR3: ASSGLTETQY

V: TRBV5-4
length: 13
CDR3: ASSLVSSGSYEQY

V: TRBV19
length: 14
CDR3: ASSIRGRGYNYGYT